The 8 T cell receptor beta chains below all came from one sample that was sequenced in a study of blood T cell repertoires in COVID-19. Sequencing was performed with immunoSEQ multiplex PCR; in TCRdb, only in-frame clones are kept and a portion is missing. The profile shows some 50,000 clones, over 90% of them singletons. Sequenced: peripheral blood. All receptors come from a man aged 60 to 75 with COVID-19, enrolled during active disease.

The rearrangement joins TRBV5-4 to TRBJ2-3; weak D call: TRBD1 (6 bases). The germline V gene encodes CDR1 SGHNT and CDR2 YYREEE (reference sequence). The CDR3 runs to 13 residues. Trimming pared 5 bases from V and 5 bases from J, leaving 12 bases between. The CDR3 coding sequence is TGTGCCAGCAGGAACAGGGCCGAAGATACGCAGTATTTT. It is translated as CASRNRAEDTQYF.

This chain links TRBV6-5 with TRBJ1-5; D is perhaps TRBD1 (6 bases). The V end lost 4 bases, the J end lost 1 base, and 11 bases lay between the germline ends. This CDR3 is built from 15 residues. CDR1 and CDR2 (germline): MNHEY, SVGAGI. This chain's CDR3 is CASSSRQGSNQPQHF. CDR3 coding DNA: TGTGCCAGCAGTTCGCGCCAGGGGAGCAATCAGCCCCAGCATTTT.

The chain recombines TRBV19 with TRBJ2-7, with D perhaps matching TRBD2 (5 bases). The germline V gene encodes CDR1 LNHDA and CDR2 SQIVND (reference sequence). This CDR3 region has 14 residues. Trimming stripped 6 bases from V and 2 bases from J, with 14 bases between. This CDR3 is CASRKRASTYEQYF. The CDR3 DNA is TGTGCCAGTAGAAAGAGGGCGTCCACCTACGAGCAGTACTTC.

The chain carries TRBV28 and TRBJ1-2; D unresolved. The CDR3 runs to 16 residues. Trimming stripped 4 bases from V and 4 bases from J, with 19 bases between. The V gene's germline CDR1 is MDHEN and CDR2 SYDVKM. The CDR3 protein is CASSSPKRIRGYGYTF. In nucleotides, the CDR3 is TGTGCCAGCAGTTCCCCCAAGAGAATACGGGGCTATGGCTACACCTTC.

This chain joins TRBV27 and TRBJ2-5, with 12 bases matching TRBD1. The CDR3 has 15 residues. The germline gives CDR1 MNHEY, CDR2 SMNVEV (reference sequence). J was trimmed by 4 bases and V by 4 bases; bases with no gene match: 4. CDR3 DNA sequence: TGTGCCAGCAGTTCCGGGACAGGGGGCATAGAGACCCAGTACTTC. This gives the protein CASSSGTGGIETQYF.

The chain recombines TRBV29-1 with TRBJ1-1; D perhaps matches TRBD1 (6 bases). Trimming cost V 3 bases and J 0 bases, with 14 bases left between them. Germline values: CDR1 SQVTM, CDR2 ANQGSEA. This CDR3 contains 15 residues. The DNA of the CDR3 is TGCAGCGTTGACTCCCGACAGGTGATGAACACTGAAGCTTTCTTT. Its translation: CSVDSRQVMNTEAFF.

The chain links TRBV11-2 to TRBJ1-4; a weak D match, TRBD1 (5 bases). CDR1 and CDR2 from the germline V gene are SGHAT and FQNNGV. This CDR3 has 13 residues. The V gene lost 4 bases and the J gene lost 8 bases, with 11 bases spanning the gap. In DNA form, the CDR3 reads TGTGCCAGCAGCTGGGGGGAAAGGGAAAAACTGTTTTTT. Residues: CASSWGEREKLFF.

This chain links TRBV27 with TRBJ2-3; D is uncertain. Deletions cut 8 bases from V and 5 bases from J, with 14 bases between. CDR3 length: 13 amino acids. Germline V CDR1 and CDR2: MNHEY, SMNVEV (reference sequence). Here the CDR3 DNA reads TGTGCCAGCCAAGAGGCTATCGGAGATACGCAGTATTTT. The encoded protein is CASQEAIGDTQYF.